The rows below give T cell receptor beta chains drawn from one sample of a study of naive and memory T cell subsets. MiXCR, run by TCRdb on the 5' RACE reads, gives a single entry per CDR3 protein. Of more than 50,000 distinct CDR3 sequences in the sample, roughly 7% are singletons; the top ten hold over 7.5%. These receptors all stem from a male donor in good health. The CDR3 runs from the conserved cysteine through the conserved F or W. A D gene is named only where the DNA matches it firmly. Rows give clone size only sometimes, using once, few, many, or a class for an expanded clone.

TRBD2 16 TRBJ2-2 TRBV6-1 many CASSEGGLAGAGELFF TGTGCCAGCAGTGAGGGAGGACTAGCGGGAGCTGGGGAGCTGTTTTTT
- 12 TRBJ2-7 TRBV29-1 many CSVEINLYEQYF TGCAGCGTTGAAATCAACCTTTACGAGCAGTACTTC
- 14 TRBJ2-5 TRBV28 few CASVRGSEAETQYF TGTGCCAGCGTGCGGGGCTCGGAAGCAGAGACCCAGTACTTC
TRBD2 14 TRBJ2-1 TRBV6-5 - CAGRLARGNNEQFF TGTGCCGGCAGGCTAGCGCGGGGGAACAATGAGCAGTTCTTC
- 16 TRBJ1-5 TRBV12-3/TRBV12-4 few CASSLAGGYSNQPQHF TGTGCCAGCAGTTTAGCCGGGGGGTATAGCAATCAGCCCCAGCATTTT
- 13 TRBJ2-1 TRBV20-1 many CSAMRASYNEQFF TGCAGTGCTATGAGGGCTTCCTACAATGAGCAGTTCTTC
TRBD1 16 TRBJ1-2 TRBV27 - CASSSQHAGTAAGYTF TGTGCCAGCAGTTCGCAACACGCAGGGACAGCCGCTGGCTACACCTTC
- 15 TRBJ1-5 TRBV2 few CASRVSTGSNQPQHF TGTGCCAGCAGGGTTTCCACAGGGTCCAATCAGCCCCAGCATTTT
- 16 TRBJ2-1 TRBV19 many CASSTLSLATYNEQFF TGTGCCAGTAGTACCCTCTCCCTAGCTACATACAATGAGCAGTTCTTC
- 12 TRBJ2-7 TRBV29-1 - CSVGGVPYEQYF TGCAGCGTTGGAGGGGTCCCCTACGAGCAGTACTTC
TRBD1 13 TRBJ2-5 TRBV12-3/TRBV12-4 few CASKSQGAATQYF TGTGCCAGCAAGTCACAGGGGGCGGCGACCCAGTACTTC
TRBD1 15 TRBJ2-1 TRBV12-5 - CASGPNRGTYNEQFF TGTGCTAGTGGCCCTAACAGGGGCACCTACAATGAGCAGTTCTTC
TRBD2 16 TRBJ2-1 TRBV5-4 many CASSLGLAGGYNEQFF TGTGCCAGCAGCTTGGGACTAGCGGGGGGGTACAATGAGCAGTTCTTC
TRBD2 16 TRBJ2-3 TRBV5-1 few CASSLGTSGSTDTQYF TGCGCCAGCAGCTTGGGGACTAGCGGTAGCACAGATACGCAGTATTTT
TRBD1 17 TRBJ2-7 TRBV7-9 many CASSKTTGSLSAYEQYF TGTGCCAGCAGCAAGACGACAGGGTCCCTATCAGCCTACGAGCAGTACTTC
- 14 TRBJ2-3 TRBV7-8 many CASNNQDIGDTQYF TGTGCCAGCAATAACCAGGACATTGGAGATACGCAGTATTTT
- 18 TRBJ2-1 TRBV20-1 many CSARDGAPERRTYNEQFF TGCAGTGCTAGAGATGGTGCTCCAGAACGAAGAACCTACAATGAGCAGTTCTTC
TRBD1 18 TRBJ2-2 TRBV5-5 - CASSFSLGNRGRTGELFF TGTGCCAGCAGCTTCAGTTTGGGGAACAGGGGGAGAACCGGGGAGCTGTTTTTT
- 16 TRBJ2-1 TRBV7-6 many CASSVAPGVKGMGQFF TGTGCCAGCAGCGTAGCACCGGGCGTAAAAGGAATGGGGCAGTTCTTC
- 15 TRBJ1-2 TRBV19 - CASSDGSISNYGYTF TGTGCCAGTAGTGACGGTTCCATAAGTAACTATGGCTACACCTTC
- 15 TRBJ2-7 TRBV29-1 many CSVLGGPEGSYEQYF TGCAGCGTTCTTGGGGGCCCCGAGGGATCCTACGAGCAGTACTTC
TRBD2 15 TRBJ2-7 TRBV7-2 few CASSYQLAGGQGQYF TGTGCCAGCAGCTACCAACTAGCGGGAGGCCAAGGGCAGTACTTC
- 13 TRBJ1-2 TRBV12-3/TRBV12-4 few CASSLVGLYGYTF TGTGCCAGCAGTTTAGTGGGGCTCTATGGCTACACCTTC
TRBD1 15 TRBJ1-4 TRBV6-6 few CASSSQGGTNEKLFF TGTGCCAGCAGTAGTCAGGGGGGAACTAATGAAAAACTGTTTTTT
- 14 TRBJ2-1 TRBV11-2 few CASSFTSLNNEQFF TGTGCCAGCAGCTTTACTTCCCTTAACAATGAGCAGTTCTTC
- 13 TRBJ1-6 TRBV12-5 - CASGSLGNSPLHF TGTGCTAGTGGTTCTCTTGGGAATTCACCCCTCCACTTT
- 13 TRBJ1-6 TRBV25-1 few CASGGPANSPLHF TGTGCCAGCGGGGGACCGGCTAATTCACCCCTCCACTTT
- 12 TRBJ2-7 TRBV3-1 many CASSAGTYEQYF TGTGCCAGCTCGGCAGGGACCTACGAGCAGTACTTC
TRBD1 17 TRBJ1-1 TRBV20-1 - CSARDGRGDNSNTEAFF TGCAGTGCTAGAGATGGCAGGGGGGATAATTCGAACACTGAAGCTTTCTTT
- 17 TRBJ2-6 TRBV7-9 few CASSVEAGLAGANVLTF TGTGCCAGCAGCGTCGAAGCGGGCCTGGCCGGGGCCAACGTCCTGACTTTC
TRBD1 14 TRBJ1-1 TRBV12-3/TRBV12-4 few CASSRPTGRSEAFF TGTGCCAGCAGCCGTCCGACAGGGCGCTCTGAAGCTTTCTTT
- 14 TRBJ1-3 TRBV5-6 many CASSLPTHGNTIYF TGTGCCAGCAGCTTGCCGACTCATGGAAACACCATATATTTT
- 13 TRBJ2-7 TRBV6-5 many CASSQPDVYEQYF TGTGCCAGCAGCCAACCGGACGTCTACGAGCAGTACTTC
TRBD1 14 TRBJ1-1 TRBV10-2 many CASSQVQGDAEAFF TGCGCCAGCTCCCAAGTTCAGGGGGATGCTGAAGCTTTCTTT
TRBD2 15 TRBJ2-5 TRBV5-1 many CASSLPSGGEETQYF TGCGCCAGCAGCCTCCCTAGCGGGGGGGAAGAGACCCAGTACTTC
TRBD2 15 TRBJ2-4 TRBV10-2 many CASSESTGGGGIQYF TGCGCCAGCAGTGAGTCGACTGGGGGGGGAGGCATTCAGTACTTC
- 13 TRBJ2-7 TRBV25-1 - CASSSTDSVVQYF TGTGCCAGCAGTTCGACTGACTCGGTGGTGCAGTACTTC
TRBD2 16 TRBJ2-3 TRBV6-1 many CASNGERGRGTDTQYF TGTGCCAGCAACGGAGAGCGGGGGAGGGGCACAGATACGCAGTATTTT
- 13 TRBJ1-2 TRBV6-6 few CATRVLANYGYTF TGTGCCACCAGAGTTTTAGCTAACTATGGCTACACCTTC
- 10 TRBJ1-1 TRBV29-1 many CSAQFTEAFF TGCAGCGCACAGTTCACTGAAGCTTTCTTT
- 13 TRBJ2-2 TRBV7-9 - CASSLENTGELFF TGTGCCAGCAGCCTCGAGAACACCGGGGAGCTGTTTTTT
TRBD2 16 TRBJ2-3 TRBV6-1 - CASSPSGGLSTDTQYF TGTGCCAGCAGCCCTAGCGGGGGGCTCAGCACAGATACGCAGTATTTT
TRBD1 14 TRBJ2-1 TRBV5-1 - CASSLWAGGNEQFF TGCGCCAGCAGCTTGTGGGCAGGGGGCAATGAGCAGTTCTTC
- 12 TRBJ2-1 TRBV3-1 many CASSTRDGEQFF TGTGCCAGCAGCACTAGGGACGGTGAGCAGTTCTTC
- 15 TRBJ2-6 TRBV10-3 - CAISERESGANVLTF TGTGCCATCAGTGAGCGGGAGTCTGGGGCCAACGTCCTGACTTTC
- 14 TRBJ2-3 TRBV2 many CASARELRTDTQYF TGTGCCAGCGCTCGGGAGTTGCGGACAGATACGCAGTATTTT
TRBD2 15 TRBJ2-5 TRBV12-3/TRBV12-4 few CASRVSGRGGETQYF TGTGCCAGCAGAGTTAGCGGGAGGGGTGGTGAGACCCAGTACTTC